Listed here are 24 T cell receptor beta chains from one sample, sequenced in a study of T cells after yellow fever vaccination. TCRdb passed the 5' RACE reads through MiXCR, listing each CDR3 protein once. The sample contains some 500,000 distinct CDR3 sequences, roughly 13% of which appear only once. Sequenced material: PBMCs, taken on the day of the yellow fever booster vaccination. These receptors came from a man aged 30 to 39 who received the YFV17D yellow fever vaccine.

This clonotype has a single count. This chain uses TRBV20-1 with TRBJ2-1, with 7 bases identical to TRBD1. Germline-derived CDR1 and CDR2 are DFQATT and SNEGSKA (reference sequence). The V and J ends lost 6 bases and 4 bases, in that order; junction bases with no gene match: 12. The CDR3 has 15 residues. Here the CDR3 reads CSAPDRTGGYNEQFF. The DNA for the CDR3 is TGCAGTGCCCCAGATCGGACAGGCGGATACAATGAGCAGTTCTTC.

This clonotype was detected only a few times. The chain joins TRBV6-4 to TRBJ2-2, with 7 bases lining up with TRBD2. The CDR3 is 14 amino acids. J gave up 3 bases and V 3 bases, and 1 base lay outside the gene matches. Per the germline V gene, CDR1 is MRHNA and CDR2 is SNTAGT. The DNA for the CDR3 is TGTGCCAGCAGTGATCGGGGGGACACCGGGGAGCTGTTTTTT. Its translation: CASSDRGDTGELFF.

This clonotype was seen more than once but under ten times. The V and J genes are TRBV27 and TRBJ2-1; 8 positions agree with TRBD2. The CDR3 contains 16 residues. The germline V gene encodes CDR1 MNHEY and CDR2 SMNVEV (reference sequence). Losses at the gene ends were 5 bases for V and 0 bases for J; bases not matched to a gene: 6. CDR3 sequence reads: CASSTRGTSSYNEQFF. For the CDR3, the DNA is TGTGCCAGCAGTACTCGTGGGACTAGCTCCTACAATGAGCAGTTCTTC.

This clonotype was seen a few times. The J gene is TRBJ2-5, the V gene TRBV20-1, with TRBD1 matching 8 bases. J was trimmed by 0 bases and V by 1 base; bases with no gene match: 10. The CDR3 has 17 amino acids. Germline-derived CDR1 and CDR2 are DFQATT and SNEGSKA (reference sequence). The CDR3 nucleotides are TGCAGTGCTAGAGCACTATTAGAGGGACAGGACCAAGAGACCCAGTACTTC. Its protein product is CSARALLEGQDQETQYF.

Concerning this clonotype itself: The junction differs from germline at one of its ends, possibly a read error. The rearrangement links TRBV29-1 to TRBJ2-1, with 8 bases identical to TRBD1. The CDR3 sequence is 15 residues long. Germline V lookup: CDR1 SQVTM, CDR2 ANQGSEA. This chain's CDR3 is CSVEGQGGIYNEQFF. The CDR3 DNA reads TGCAGCGTAGAAGGACAGGGCGGAATCTACAATGAGCAGTTCTTC.

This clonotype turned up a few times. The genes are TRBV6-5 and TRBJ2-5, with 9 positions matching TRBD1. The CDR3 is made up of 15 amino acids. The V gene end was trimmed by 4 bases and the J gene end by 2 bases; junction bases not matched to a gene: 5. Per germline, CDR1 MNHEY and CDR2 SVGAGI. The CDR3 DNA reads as TGTGCCAGCAGTTTGGGGACAGGGTTTCAAGAGACCCAGTACTTC. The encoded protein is CASSLGTGFQETQYF.

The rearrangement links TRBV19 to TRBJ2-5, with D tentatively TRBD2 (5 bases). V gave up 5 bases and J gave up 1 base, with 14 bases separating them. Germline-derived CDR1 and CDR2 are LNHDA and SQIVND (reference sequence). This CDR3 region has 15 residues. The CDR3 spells CASSSRGVRQETQYF. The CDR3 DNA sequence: TGTGCCAGTAGTTCTCGGGGAGTCCGCCAAGAGACCCAGTACTTC.

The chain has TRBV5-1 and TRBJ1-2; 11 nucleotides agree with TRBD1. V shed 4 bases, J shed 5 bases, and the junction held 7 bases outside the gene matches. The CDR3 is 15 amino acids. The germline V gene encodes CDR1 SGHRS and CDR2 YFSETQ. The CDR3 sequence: CASSPGTGGRYGYTF. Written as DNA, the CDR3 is TGCGCCAGCAGCCCCGGGACAGGGGGTCGGTATGGCTACACCTTC.

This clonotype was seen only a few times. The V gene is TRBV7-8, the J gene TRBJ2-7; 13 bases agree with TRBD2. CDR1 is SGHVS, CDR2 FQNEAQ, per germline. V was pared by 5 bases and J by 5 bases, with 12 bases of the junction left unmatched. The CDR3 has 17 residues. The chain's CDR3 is CASSKLAGGPSGNEQYF. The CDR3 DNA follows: TGTGCCAGCAGCAAACTAGCGGGAGGGCCTTCGGGTAACGAGCAGTACTTC.

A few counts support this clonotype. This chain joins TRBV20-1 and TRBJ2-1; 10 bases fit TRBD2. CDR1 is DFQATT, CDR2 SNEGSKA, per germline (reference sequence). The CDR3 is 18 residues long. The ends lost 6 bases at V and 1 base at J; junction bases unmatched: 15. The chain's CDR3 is CSAPRQSGRARSYNEQFF. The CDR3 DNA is TGCAGTGCGCCCCGGCAAAGCGGGAGGGCGAGGTCCTACAATGAGCAGTTCTTC.

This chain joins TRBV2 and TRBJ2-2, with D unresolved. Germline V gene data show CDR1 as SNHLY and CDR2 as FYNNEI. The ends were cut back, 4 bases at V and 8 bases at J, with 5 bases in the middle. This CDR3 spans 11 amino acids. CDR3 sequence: CASSGMGELFF. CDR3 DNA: TGTGCCAGCAGTGGGATGGGGGAGCTGTTTTTT.

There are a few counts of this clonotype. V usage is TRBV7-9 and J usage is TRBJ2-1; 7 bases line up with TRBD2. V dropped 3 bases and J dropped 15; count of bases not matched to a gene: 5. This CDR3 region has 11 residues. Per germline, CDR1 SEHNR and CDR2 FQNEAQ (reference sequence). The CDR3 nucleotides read TGTGCCAGCAGCTTTGAGACTAGCAGGTTCTTC. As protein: CASSFETSRFF.

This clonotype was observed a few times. This chain's CDR3 is CAWSRTAEAFF. The CDR3 bases are TGTGCCTGGAGTCGGACAGCAGAAGCTTTCTTT. The V and J genes are TRBV30 and TRBJ1-1, with D possibly being TRBD1 (6 bases). Germline V gene data show CDR1 as GTSNPN and CDR2 as SVGIG (reference sequence). V was pared by 2 bases and J by 8 bases, with 9 bases between. The length of the CDR3 is 11 residues.

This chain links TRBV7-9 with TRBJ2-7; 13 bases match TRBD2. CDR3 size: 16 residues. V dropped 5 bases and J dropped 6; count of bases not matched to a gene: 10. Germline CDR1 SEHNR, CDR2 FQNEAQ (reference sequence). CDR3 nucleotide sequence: TGTGCCAGCAGCCCTCCCGGACTAGCGGGAGTACGCGAGCAGTACTTC. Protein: CASSPPGLAGVREQYF.

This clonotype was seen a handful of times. CDR3: CSAGLGTKRYNEQFF. The DNA of the CDR3 is TGCAGTGCTGGCCTAGGGACTAAACGTTACAATGAGCAGTTCTTC. J is TRBJ2-1 and V is TRBV20-1, with 7 bases lining up with TRBD2. Germline lookup yields CDR1 DFQATT and CDR2 SNEGSKA (reference sequence). The V and J ends lost 5 bases and 4 bases, in that order; junction bases with no gene match: 11. The CDR3 is made up of 15 amino acids.

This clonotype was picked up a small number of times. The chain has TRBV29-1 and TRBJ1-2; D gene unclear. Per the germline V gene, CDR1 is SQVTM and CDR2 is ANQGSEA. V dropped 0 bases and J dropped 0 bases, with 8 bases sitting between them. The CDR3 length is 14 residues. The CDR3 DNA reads TGCAGCGTTGAAGATACAAGGGCTAACTATGGCTACACCTTC. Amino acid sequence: CSVEDTRANYGYTF.

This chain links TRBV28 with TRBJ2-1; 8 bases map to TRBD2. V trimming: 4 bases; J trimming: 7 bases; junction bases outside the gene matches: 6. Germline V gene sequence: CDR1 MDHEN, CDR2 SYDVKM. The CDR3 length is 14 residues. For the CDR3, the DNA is TGTGCCAGCAGTTCAAGCGGGAGTAAAAATGAGCAGTTCTTC. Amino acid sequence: CASSSSGSKNEQFF.

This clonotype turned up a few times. The CDR3 coding sequence is TGCAGTGCTAGCCTTGGAGGCCAAGAGACCCAGTACTTC. Residues: CSASLGGQETQYF. The gene calls are TRBV20-1 and TRBJ2-5, with D maybe TRBD2 (5 bases). V dropped 3 bases and J dropped 1 base, with 9 bases sitting between them. The CDR3 extends over 13 amino acids. Per germline, CDR1 DFQATT and CDR2 SNEGSKA (reference sequence).

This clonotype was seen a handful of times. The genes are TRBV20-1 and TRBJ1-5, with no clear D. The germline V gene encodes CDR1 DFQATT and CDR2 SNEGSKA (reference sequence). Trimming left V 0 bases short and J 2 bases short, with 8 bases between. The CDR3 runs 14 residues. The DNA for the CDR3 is TGCAGTGCTAGAGACCCCTGGGGCAATCAGCCCCAGCATTTT. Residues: CSARDPWGNQPQHF.

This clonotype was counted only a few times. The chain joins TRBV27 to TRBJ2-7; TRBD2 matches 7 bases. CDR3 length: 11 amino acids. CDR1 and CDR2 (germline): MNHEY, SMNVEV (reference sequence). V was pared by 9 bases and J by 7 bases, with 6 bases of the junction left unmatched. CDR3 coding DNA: TGTGCCAGTACCCTGGGGGGGGAGCAGTACTTC. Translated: CASTLGGEQYF.

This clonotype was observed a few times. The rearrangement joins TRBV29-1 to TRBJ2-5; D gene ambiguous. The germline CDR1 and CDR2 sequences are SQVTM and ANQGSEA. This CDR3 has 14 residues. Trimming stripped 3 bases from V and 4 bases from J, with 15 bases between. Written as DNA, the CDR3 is TGCAGCGTTGACATAGGCGGCGTGAGAGAGACCCAGTACTTC. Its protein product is CSVDIGGVRETQYF.

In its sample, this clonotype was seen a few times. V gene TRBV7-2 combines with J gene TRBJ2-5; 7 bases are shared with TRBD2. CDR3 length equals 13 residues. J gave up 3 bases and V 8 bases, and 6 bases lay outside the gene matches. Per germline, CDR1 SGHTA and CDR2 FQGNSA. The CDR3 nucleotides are TGTGCCAGCCGAGTCAGCGGGGAAGAGACCCAGTACTTC. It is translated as CASRVSGEETQYF.

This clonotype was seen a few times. CDR3 amino acids: CASSPSRNSGVGELFF. DNA for the CDR3: TGTGCCAGCTCACCTTCTAGGAATAGCGGCGTCGGGGAGCTGTTTTTT. The J gene is TRBJ2-2, the V gene TRBV18; D may be TRBD2 (6 bases). With 3 bases removed from V and 7 bases from J, the gap between germline ends came to 18 bases. The CDR3 length is 16 residues. CDR1 is KGHSH and CDR2 is LQKENI in the germline V gene.

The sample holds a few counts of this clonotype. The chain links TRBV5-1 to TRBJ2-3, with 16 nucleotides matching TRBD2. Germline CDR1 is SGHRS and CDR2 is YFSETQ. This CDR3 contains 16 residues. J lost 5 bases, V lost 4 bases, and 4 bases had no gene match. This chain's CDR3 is CASSLGTSGGEDTQYF. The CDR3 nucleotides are TGCGCCAGCAGCCTCGGGACTAGCGGGGGGGAAGATACGCAGTATTTT.